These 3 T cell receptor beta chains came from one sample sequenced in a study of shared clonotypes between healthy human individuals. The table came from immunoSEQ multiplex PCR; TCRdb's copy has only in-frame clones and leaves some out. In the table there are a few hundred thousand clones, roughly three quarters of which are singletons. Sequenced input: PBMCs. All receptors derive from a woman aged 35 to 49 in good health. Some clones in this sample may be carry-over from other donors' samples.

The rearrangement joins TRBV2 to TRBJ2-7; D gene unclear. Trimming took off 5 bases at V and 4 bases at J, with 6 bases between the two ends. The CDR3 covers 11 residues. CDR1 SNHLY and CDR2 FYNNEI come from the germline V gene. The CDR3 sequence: CASSPYYEQYF. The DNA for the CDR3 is TGTGCCAGCAGTCCGTATTACGAGCAGTACTTC.

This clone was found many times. This CDR3 reads CASSQGRDNEQFF. CDR3 coding DNA: TGTGCCAGCAGTCAGGGGCGGGACAATGAGCAGTTCTTC. The chain links TRBV27 to TRBJ2-1, with D perhaps TRBD1 (6 bases). V shed 5 bases and J shed 5 bases, with 10 bases lying between them. The length of the CDR3 is 13 residues. Germline CDR1 is MNHEY and CDR2 is SMNVEV (reference sequence).

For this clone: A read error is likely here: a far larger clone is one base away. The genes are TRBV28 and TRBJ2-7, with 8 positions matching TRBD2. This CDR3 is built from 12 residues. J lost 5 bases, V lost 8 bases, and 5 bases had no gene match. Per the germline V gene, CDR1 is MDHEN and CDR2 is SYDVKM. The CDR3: CASETGGHEQYF. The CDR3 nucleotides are TGTGCCAGCGAGACGGGGGGGCACGAGCAGTACTTC.